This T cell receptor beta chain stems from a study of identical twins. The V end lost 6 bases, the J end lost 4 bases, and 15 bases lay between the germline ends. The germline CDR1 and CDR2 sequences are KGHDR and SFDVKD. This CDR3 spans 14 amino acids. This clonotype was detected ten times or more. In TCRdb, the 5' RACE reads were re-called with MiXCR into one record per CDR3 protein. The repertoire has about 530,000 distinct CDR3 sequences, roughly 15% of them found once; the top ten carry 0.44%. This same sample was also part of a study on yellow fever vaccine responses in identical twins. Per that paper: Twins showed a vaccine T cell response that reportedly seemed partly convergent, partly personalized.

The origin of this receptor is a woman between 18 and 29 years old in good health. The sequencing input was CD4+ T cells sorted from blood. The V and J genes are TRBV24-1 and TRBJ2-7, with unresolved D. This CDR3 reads CATSPGWSVYEQYF. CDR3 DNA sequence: TGTGCCACCAGTCCGGGTTGGTCCGTATACGAGCAGTACTTC.